The 2 T cell receptor beta chains below were found in one sample sequenced in a study of blood T cell repertoires in COVID-19. Sequenced by immunoSEQ multiplex PCR; TCRdb stores in-frame clones only, minus some. This table has 250,000 to 350,000 clones, roughly 83% appearing once. The specimen was peripheral blood. These receptors were collected from a human donor with COVID-19, enrolled during active disease. The donor label of this sample is uncertain.

The chain uses TRBV28 and TRBJ1-5, with 10 positions matching TRBD1. CDR3 length: 14 residues. V was clipped by 5 bases and J by 10 bases; unmatched bases: 8. Per germline, CDR1 MDHEN and CDR2 SYDVKM. In nucleotides, the CDR3 is TGTGCCAGCAGTGCTGGGACAGGGGAAGGTCCCCAGCATTTT. Protein: CASSAGTGEGPQHF.

The genes are TRBV18 and TRBJ2-7, with TRBD1 identical over 7 bases. Germline trimming cut 4 bases from V and 7 bases from J; bases unmatched to any gene: 22. The CDR3 runs 18 residues. The germline V gene has CDR1 KGHSH and CDR2 LQKENI. The CDR3 sequence: CASSRALQQGTPLREQYF. CDR3 nucleotide sequence: TGTGCCAGCTCACGCGCGTTACAACAGGGGACACCCCTACGGGAGCAGTACTTC. Full variable domain (missing parts from reference TRBV18 and TRBJ2-7): NAGVMQNPRHLVRRRGQEARLRCSPMKGHSHVYWYRQLPEEGLKFMVYLQKENIIDESGMPKERFSAEFPKEGPSILRIQQVVRGDSAAYFCASSRALQQGTPLREQYFGPGTRLTVT.